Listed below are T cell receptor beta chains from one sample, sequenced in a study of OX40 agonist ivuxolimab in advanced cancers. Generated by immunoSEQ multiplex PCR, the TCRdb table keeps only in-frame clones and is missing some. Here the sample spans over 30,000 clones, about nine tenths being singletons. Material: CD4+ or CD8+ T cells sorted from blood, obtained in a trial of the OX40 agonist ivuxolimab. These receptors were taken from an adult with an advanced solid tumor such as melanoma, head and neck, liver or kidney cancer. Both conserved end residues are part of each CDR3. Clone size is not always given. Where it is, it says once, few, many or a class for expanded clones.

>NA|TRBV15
CATSRDIGLAGPEQYF
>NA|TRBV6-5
CASSYSALGSTDTQYF
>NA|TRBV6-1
CASSPQQGQETQYF
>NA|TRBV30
CAWNRRGVGRGTDTQYF
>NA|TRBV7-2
CASSHPRGWDEQFF
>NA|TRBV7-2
CASSLARLAVSYNEQFF
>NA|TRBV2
CASSPRRASGGYEQYF
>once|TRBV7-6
CASSLKEGQGGEKLFF
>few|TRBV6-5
CASKLAGGSYNEQFF
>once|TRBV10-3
CATRAGRNTDTQYF
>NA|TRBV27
CASSLRGGYNEKLFF
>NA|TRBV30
CACSSGGYNQPQHF
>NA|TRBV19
CASSIGQGMPSTDTQYF
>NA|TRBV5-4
CASSLPGQGVDEQYF
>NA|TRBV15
CATSRAREQYF
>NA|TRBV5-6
CASSLGGSRELFF
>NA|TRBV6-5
CASSYTGETQYF
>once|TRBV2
CASSERGGTSDLYEQYF
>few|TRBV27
CASSSGGRGETQYF
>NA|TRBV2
CASTRQPKSSGNTIYF
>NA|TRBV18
CASSPVAGQNEQFF
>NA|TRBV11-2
CASSLESSRGSFHEQYF
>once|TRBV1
CTSSPLFPTGVFEQYF
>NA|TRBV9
CASSVTSGGNTDTQYF
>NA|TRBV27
CASTPGPPRASGRGSEQYF
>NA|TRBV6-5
CASSYSRQADTEAFF
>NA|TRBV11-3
CASSPSDTDTQYF
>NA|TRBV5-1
CASRPWGQAYLEQFF
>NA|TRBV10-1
CASSEPNRVGTEAFF
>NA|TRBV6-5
CASSSPGQGIYEQYF
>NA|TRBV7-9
CASSFGGSSYEQYF
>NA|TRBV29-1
CSVGGTDAYGYTF
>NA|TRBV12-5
CASGLDATGNEQFF
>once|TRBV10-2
CASTKTGFNEKLFF
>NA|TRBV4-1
CASSQRSRTGNIEQYF
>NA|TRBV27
CASSPGLADTLYNEQFF
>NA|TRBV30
CAWSGDRRTEAFF